The clone carrying this TCR beta chain was observed a single time. This record comes from a study of T cell responses to AZD1222 COVID-19 vaccine. The repertoire was sequenced with immunoSEQ multiplex PCR; TCRdb's copy has only in-frame clones and lacks some. The table records some 110,000 clones, about 91% of them present only once. CDR1 and CDR2 from the germline V gene are SGHVS and FNYEAQ. V dropped 2 bases and J dropped 4; count of bases not matched to a gene: 6. The CDR3 covers 16 residues. The sequencing used peripheral blood, collected 28 days after the second AZD1222 dose. V usage is TRBV7-6 and J usage is TRBJ2-2; 8 positions agree with TRBD2. This clonotype originated in an adult who received the AZD1222 COVID-19 vaccine. In nucleotides, the CDR3 is TGTGCCAGCAGCTTAAATACCCTAGCGGGCACCGGGGAGCTGTTTTTT. This gives the protein CASSLNTLAGTGELFF.